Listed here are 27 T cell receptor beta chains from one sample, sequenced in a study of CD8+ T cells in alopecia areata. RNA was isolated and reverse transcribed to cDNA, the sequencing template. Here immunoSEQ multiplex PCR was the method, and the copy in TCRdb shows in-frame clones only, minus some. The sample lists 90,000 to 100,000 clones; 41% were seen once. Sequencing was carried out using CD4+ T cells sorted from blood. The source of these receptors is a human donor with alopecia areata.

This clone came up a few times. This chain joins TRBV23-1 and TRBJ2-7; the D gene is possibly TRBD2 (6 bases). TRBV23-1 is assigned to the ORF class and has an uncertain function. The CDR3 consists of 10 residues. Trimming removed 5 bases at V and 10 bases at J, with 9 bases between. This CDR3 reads CASSSGGQYF. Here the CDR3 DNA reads TGCGCCAGCAGTTCCGGGGGTCAGTACTTC.

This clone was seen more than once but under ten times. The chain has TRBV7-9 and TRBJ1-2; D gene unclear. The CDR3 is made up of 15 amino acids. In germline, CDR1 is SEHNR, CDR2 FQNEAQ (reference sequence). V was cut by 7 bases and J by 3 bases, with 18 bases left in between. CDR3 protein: CASIPSKLRDYGYTF. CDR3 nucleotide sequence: TGTGCCAGCATTCCGAGCAAACTGCGGGACTATGGCTACACCTTC.

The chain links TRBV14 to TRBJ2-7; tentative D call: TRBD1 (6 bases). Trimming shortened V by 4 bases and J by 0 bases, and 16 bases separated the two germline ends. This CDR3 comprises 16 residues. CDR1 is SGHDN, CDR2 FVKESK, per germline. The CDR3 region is CASSPRKLQGSYEQYF. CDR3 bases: TGTGCCAGCAGCCCCAGAAAATTACAGGGCTCCTACGAGCAGTACTTC.

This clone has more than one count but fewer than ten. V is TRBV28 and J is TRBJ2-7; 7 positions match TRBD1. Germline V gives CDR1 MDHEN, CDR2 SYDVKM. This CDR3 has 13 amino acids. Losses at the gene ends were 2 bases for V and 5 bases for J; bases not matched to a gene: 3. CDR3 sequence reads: CASSLPDRDEQYF. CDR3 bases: TGTGCCAGCAGTTTACCCGACAGGGACGAGCAGTACTTC.

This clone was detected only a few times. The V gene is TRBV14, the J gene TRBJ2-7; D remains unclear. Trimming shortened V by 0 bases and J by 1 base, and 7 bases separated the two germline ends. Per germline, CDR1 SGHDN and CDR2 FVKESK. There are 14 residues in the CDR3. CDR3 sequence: CASSQEARSYEQYF. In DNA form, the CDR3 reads TGTGCCAGCAGCCAAGAGGCCCGATCCTACGAGCAGTACTTC.

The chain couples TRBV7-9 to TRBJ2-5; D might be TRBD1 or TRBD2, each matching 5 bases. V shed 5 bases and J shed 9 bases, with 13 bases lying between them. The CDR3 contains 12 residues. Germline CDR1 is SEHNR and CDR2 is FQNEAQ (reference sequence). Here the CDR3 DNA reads TGTGCCAGCAGCATAGTCGAGGGGCCCCAGTACTTC. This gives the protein CASSIVEGPQYF.

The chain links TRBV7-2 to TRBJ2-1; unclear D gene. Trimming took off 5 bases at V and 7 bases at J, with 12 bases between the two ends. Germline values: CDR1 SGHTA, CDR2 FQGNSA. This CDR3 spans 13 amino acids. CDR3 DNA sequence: TGTGCCAGCAGCCAACACCACGGTAATGAGCAGTTCTTC. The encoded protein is CASSQHHGNEQFF.

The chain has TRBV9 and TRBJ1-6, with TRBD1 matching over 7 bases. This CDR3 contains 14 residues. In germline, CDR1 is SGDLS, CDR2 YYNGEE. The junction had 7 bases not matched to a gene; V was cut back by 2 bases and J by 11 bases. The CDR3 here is CASSVERQGAPLHF. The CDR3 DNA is TGTGCCAGCAGCGTTGAACGACAGGGAGCACCCCTCCACTTT.

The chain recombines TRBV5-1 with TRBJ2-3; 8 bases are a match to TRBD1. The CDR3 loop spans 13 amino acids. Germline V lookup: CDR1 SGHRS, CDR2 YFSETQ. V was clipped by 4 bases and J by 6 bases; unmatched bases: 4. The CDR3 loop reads CASSQRQGDTQYF. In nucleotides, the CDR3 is TGCGCCAGCAGCCAAAGACAGGGGGATACGCAGTATTTT.

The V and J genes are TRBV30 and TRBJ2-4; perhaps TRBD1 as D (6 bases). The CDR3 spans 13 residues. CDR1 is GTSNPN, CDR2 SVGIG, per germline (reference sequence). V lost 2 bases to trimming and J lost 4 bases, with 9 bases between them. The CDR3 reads CAWSRDIKNIQYF. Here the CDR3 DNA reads TGTGCCTGGAGTCGGGACATAAAAAACATTCAGTACTTC. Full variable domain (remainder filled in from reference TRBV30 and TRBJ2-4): SQTIHQWPATLVQPVGSPLSLECTVEGTSNPNLYWYRQAAGRGLQLLFYSVGIGQISSEVPQNLSASRPQDRQFILSSKKLLLSDSGFYLCAWSRDIKNIQYFGAGTRLSVL.

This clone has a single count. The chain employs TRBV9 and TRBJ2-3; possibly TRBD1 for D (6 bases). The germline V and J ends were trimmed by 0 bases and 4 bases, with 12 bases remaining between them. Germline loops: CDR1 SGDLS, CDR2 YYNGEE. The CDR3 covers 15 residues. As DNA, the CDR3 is TGTGCCAGCAGCGTAGATGAGGGGGTGTCAGATACGCAGTATTTT. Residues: CASSVDEGVSDTQYF. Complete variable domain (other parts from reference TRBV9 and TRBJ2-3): DSGVTQTPKHLITATGQRVTLRCSPRSGDLSVYWYQQSLDQGLQFLIQYYNGEERAKGNILERFSAQQFPDLHSELNLSSLELGDSALYFCASSVDEGVSDTQYFGPGTRLTVL.

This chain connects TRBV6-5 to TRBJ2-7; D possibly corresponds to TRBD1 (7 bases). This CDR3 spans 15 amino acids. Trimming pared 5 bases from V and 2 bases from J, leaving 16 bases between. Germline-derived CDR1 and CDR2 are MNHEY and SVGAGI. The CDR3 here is CASSPARDSTYEQYF. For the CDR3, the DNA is TGTGCCAGCAGTCCAGCGCGGGACAGTACCTACGAGCAGTACTTC.

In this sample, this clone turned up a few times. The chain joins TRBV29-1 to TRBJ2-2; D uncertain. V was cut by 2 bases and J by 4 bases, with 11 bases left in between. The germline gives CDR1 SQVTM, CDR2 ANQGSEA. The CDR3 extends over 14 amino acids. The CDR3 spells CSVESPTLTGELFF. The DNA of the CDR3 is TGCAGCGTTGAATCCCCTACTCTCACCGGGGAGCTGTTTTTT.

For the CDR3, the DNA is TGTGCCAGTAGTATGATTTGGGTAATGGGGTCCCATGAGCAGTTCTTC. This sequence encodes CASSMIWVMGSHEQFF. The V and J genes are TRBV19 and TRBJ2-1; no firm D call. Germline V lookup: CDR1 LNHDA, CDR2 SQIVND (reference sequence). V lost 3 bases, J lost 8 bases, and 20 bases lay in between. This CDR3 is built from 16 residues.

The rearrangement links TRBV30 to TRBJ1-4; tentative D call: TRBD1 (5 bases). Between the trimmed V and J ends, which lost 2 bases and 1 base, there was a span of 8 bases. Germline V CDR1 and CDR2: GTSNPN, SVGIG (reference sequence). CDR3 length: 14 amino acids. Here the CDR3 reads CAWSNGGTNEKLFF. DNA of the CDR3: TGTGCCTGGAGTAACGGGGGAACTAATGAAAAACTGTTTTTT.

The CDR3 sequence: CASSEQREGPYNEQFF. The CDR3 DNA is TGCGCCAGCAGCGAACAGCGGGAGGGCCCCTACAATGAGCAGTTCTTC. The chain recombines TRBV5-1 with TRBJ2-1, with TRBD2 matching 10 bases. The trim removed 4 bases at V and 2 bases at J, leaving 6 bases unmatched. The V gene's germline CDR1 is SGHRS and CDR2 YFSETQ. This CDR3 region has 16 residues.

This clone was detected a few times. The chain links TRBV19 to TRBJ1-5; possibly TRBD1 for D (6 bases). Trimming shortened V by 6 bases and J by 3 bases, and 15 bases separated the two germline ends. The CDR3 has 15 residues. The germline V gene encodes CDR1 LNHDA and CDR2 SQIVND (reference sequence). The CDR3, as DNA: TGTGCCAGTAGCCGGGACACTCAAATCAATCAGCCCCAGCATTTT. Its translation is CASSRDTQINQPQHF. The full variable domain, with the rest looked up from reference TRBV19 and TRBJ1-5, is DGGITQSPKYLFRKEGQNVTLSCEQNLNHDAMYWYRQDPGQGLRLIYYSQIVNDFQKGDIAEGYSVSREKKESFPLTVTSAQKNPTAFYLCASSRDTQINQPQHFGDGTRLSIL.

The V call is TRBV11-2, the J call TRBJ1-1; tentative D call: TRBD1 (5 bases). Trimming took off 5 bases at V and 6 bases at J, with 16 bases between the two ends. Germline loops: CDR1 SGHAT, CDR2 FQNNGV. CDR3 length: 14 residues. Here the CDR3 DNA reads TGTGCCAGCAGCCAATTCCTAGGAGGGGCTGAAGCTTTCTTT. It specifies CASSQFLGGAEAFF.

CDR3 DNA sequence: TGTGCCAGCAGCGGCGTGGGCCGACAGGAGATGAACACTGAAGCTTTCTTT. Its protein is CASSGVGRQEMNTEAFF. The chain joins TRBV5-6 to TRBJ1-1; tentative D call: TRBD1 (6 bases). CDR1 is SGHDT and CDR2 is YYEEEE in the germline V gene. This CDR3 contains 17 residues. Trimming shortened V by 4 bases and J by 0 bases, and 19 bases separated the two germline ends. The entire variable domain, with the rest obtained from reference TRBV5-6 and TRBJ1-1, is as follows: DAGVTQSPTHLIKTRGQQVTLRCSPKSGHDTVSWYQQALGQGPQFIFQYYEEEERQRGNFPDRFSGHQFPNYSSELNVNALLLGDSALYLCASSGVGRQEMNTEAFFGQGTRLTVV.

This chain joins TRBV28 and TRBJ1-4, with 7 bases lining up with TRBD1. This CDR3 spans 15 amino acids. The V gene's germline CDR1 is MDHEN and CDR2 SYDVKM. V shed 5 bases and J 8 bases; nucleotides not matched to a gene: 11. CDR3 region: CASSALGGAREKLFF. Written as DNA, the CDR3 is TGTGCCAGCAGTGCTTTAGGGGGCGCGCGGGAAAAACTGTTTTTT.

CDR3 protein: CARQGVGNTEAFF. CDR3 DNA sequence: TGTGCCAGACAGGGAGTAGGGAACACTGAAGCTTTCTTT. The rearrangement links TRBV2 to TRBJ1-1; D possibly corresponds to TRBD1 (6 bases). Germline values: CDR1 SNHLY, CDR2 FYNNEI. The CDR3 has 13 amino acids. Trimming took off 9 bases at V and 1 base at J, with 12 bases between the two ends.

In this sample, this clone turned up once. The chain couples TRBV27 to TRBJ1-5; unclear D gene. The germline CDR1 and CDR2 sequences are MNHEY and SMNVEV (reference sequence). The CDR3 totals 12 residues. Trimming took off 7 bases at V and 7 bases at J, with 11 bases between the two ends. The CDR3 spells CASTPPKQPQHF. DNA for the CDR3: TGTGCCAGCACTCCCCCGAAACAGCCCCAGCATTTT.

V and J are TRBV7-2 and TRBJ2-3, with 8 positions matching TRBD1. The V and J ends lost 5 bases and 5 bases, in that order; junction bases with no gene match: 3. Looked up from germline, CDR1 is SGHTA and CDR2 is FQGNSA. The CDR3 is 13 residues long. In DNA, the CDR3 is TGTGCCAGCAGCGCGGACAGGGTAGATACGCAGTATTTT. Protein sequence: CASSADRVDTQYF.

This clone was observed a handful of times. This CDR3 reads CAWRTTLGTGAYEQYF. The DNA of the CDR3 is TGTGCCTGGAGAACGACGTTGGGGACAGGGGCCTACGAGCAGTACTTC. This sequence joins TRBV30 and TRBJ2-7, with 10 bases aligning to TRBD1. This CDR3 contains 16 residues. V lost 3 bases and J lost 2; bases outside the gene matches: 10. Looked up from germline, CDR1 is GTSNPN and CDR2 is SVGIG (reference sequence).

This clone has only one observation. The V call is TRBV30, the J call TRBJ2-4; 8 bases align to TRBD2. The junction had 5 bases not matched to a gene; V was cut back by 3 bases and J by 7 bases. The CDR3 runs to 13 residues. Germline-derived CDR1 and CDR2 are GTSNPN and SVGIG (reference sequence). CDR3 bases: TGTGCCTGGAGAGCGGGAGTGGGGAACATTCAGTACTTC. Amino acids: CAWRAGVGNIQYF.

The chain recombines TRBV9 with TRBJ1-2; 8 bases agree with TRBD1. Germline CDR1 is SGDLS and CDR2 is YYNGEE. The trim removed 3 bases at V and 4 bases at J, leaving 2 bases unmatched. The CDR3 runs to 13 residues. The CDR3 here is CASSAGQVYGYTF. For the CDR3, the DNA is TGTGCCAGCAGCGCGGGACAGGTCTATGGCTACACCTTC. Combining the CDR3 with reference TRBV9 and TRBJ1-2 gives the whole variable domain DSGVTQTPKHLITATGQRVTLRCSPRSGDLSVYWYQQSLDQGLQFLIQYYNGEERAKGNILERFSAQQFPDLHSELNLSSLELGDSALYFCASSAGQVYGYTFGSGTRLTVV.

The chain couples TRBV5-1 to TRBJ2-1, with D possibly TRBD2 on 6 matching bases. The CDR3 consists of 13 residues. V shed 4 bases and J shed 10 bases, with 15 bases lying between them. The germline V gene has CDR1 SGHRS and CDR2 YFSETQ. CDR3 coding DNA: TGCGCCAGCAGCACCGGCGGGGTCCAGGAGCAGTTCTTC. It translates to CASSTGGVQEQFF.